The next 28 T cell receptor beta chains were all read from a single sample in a study of blood T cell repertoires in COVID-19. Repertoires were generated with immunoSEQ multiplex PCR, while TCRdb's copy carries only in-frame clones and drops some. The sample holds 98,000 or so clones, 88% seen once. Material: peripheral blood. The receptors were sampled from a human donor in a cohort sampled during active COVID-19.

This chain connects TRBV4-2 to TRBJ2-3; 15 nucleotides match TRBD2. CDR1 and CDR2 from the germline V gene are LGHNA and YNFKEQ. Trimming cost V 1 base and J 0 bases; bases outside gene matches: 5. The CDR3 contains 19 residues. The CDR3 coding sequence is TGTGCCAGCAGCCAAGCCGGGACTAGCGGGGGGCTTAGCACAGATACGCAGTATTTT. As protein: CASSQAGTSGGLSTDTQYF.

The V gene is TRBV3-1 (or the pseudogene TRBV3-2), the J gene TRBJ1-3, with 8 bases that match TRBD1. Trimming removed 4 bases from V and 4 bases from J; junction bases left unmatched: 9. The germline V gene encodes CDR1 LGHDT and CDR2 YNNKEL (reference sequence). This CDR3 is built from 16 residues. The CDR3 DNA is TGTGCCAGCAGCCTCGGACAGGGAAGGAGAGGAAACACCATATATTTT. This codes for CASSLGQGRRGNTIYF.

This chain links TRBV27 with TRBJ2-2, with D possibly TRBD1 on 7 matching bases. This CDR3 has 15 residues. Per germline, CDR1 MNHEY and CDR2 SMNVEV (reference sequence). The V end was cut by 3 bases, the J end by 4 bases, with 12 bases between. The CDR3 DNA sequence: TGTGCCAGCAGTTTTTGGCAGGGGGGCACCGGGGAGCTGTTTTTT. Encoded protein: CASSFWQGGTGELFF.

The chain employs TRBV3-1 (or the pseudogene TRBV3-2) and TRBJ2-2; D uncertain. Per the germline V gene, CDR1 is LGHDT and CDR2 is YNNKEL (reference sequence). The CDR3 has 16 amino acids. Trimming removed 0 bases at V and 1 base at J, with 9 bases between. Here the CDR3 DNA reads TGTGCCAGCAGCCAAGATGGTACAGAGAACACCGGGGAGCTGTTTTTT. Residues: CASSQDGTENTGELFF.

CDR3 residues: CASSPRGWGRGEQYF. The CDR3 DNA sequence: TGTGCCAGTAGTCCCCGAGGATGGGGAAGGGGCGAGCAGTACTTC. V usage is TRBV19 and J usage is TRBJ2-7, with a tentative D call TRBD1 (5 bases). V lost 5 bases, J lost 6 bases, and 20 bases lay in between. Germline-derived CDR1 and CDR2 are LNHDA and SQIVND (reference sequence). The CDR3 sequence is 15 residues long.

J is TRBJ2-7 and V is TRBV5-6, with 9 positions matching TRBD1. Unmatched junction bases numbered 17, after V lost 3 bases and J lost 7 bases. The germline V gene encodes CDR1 SGHDT and CDR2 YYEEEE. CDR3 length equals 17 residues. CDR3 sequence reads: CASSSEGLAGTGREQYF. In nucleotides, the CDR3 is TGTGCCAGCAGCTCAGAGGGCCTAGCCGGGACAGGGAGGGAGCAGTACTTC.

The genes are TRBV27 and TRBJ1-6; no clear D. The germline gives CDR1 MNHEY, CDR2 SMNVEV (reference sequence). V was cut by 6 bases and J by 8 bases, with 5 bases left in between. The CDR3 has 11 residues. CDR3 protein: CASRGDSPLHF. The CDR3 DNA reads as TGTGCCAGCAGGGGAGATTCACCCCTCCACTTT.

V is TRBV13 and J is TRBJ2-7; 8 bases agree with TRBD2. The CDR3 runs to 17 residues. V gave up 6 bases and J gave up 3 bases; unmatched junction bases: 16. CDR1 PRHDT and CDR2 FYEKMQ come from the germline V gene (reference sequence). CDR3 sequence: CASRSTKGPRGGYEQYF. CDR3 coding DNA: TGTGCCAGCAGATCTACGAAGGGGCCCCGGGGGGGCTACGAGCAGTACTTC.

The CDR3 coding sequence is TGTGCCAGCACCCAGCGGGGGTACAATGAGCAGTTCTTC. Encoded protein: CASTQRGYNEQFF. The V call is TRBV6-6, the J call TRBJ2-1, with 8 bases fitting TRBD2. From germline, CDR1 is MNHNY and CDR2 SVGAGI (reference sequence). The CDR3 sequence is 13 residues long. The trim removed 7 bases at V and 4 bases at J, leaving 3 bases unmatched.

V is TRBV7-3 and J is TRBJ1-2, with a weak D call TRBD1 (5 bases). Germline values: CDR1 SGHTA, CDR2 FQGTGA. V gave up 1 base and J gave up 6 bases, with 12 bases separating them. This CDR3 comprises 14 residues. In DNA, the CDR3 is TGTGCCAGCAGCTTAAGGGGGGAGAAGGATGGCTACACCTTC. This translates into CASSLRGEKDGYTF.

The chain recombines TRBV19 with TRBJ2-1; D is unresolved. V lost 3 bases and J 3 bases, leaving 6 bases between the germline ends. This CDR3 is built from 13 residues. Germline V lookup: CDR1 LNHDA, CDR2 SQIVND (reference sequence). CDR3 nucleotide sequence: TGTGCCAGTAGTATCCGTATCTACAATGAGCAGTTCTTC. Amino acids: CASSIRIYNEQFF.

In its sample, this clone was seen a few times. The gene calls are TRBV7-2 and TRBJ1-5; D might be TRBD1 (5 bases). CDR1 and CDR2 (germline): SGHTA, FQGNSA. CDR3 length: 14 amino acids. Trimming shortened V by 5 bases and J by 5 bases, and 13 bases separated the two germline ends. This chain's CDR3 is CASSPTGQDQPQHF. Written as DNA, the CDR3 is TGTGCCAGCAGCCCTACAGGCCAGGATCAGCCCCAGCATTTT.

In its sample, this clone was seen once. J is TRBJ1-4 and V is TRBV19, with D perhaps matching TRBD1 (5 bases). V gave up 10 bases and J gave up 3 bases, with 12 bases separating them. Germline assignment: CDR1 LNHDA and CDR2 SQIVND (reference sequence). The CDR3 totals 13 residues. The CDR3 sequence: CATKRQPNEKLFF. The CDR3 DNA sequence: TGTGCCACTAAGCGACAGCCTAATGAAAAACTGTTTTTT.

This chain uses TRBV29-1 with TRBJ2-5; the D gene is possibly TRBD2 (5 bases). Trimming removed 1 base from V and 4 bases from J, with 16 bases in between. This CDR3 has 15 residues. The germline CDR1 and CDR2 sequences are SQVTM and ANQGSEA. CDR3 sequence reads: CSVEGGPGIGETQYF. In DNA, the CDR3 is TGCAGCGTTGAAGGTGGCCCGGGGATAGGAGAGACCCAGTACTTC. The complete variable domain, with remaining parts taken from reference TRBV29-1 and TRBJ2-5, reads SAVISQKPSRDICQRGTSLTIQCQVDSQVTMMFWYRQQPGQSLTLIATANQGSEATYESGFVIDKFPISRPNLTFSTLTVSNMSPEDSSIYLCSVEGGPGIGETQYFGPGTRLLVL.

This chain joins TRBV2 and TRBJ1-2, with 8 bases identical to TRBD1. With V trimmed by 1 base and J by 2 bases, 0 bases remained unmatched. CDR1 SNHLY and CDR2 FYNNEI come from the germline V gene. This CDR3 region has 14 residues. The chain's CDR3 is CASSEDRGNYGYTF. CDR3 DNA sequence: TGTGCCAGCAGTGAAGACAGGGGGAACTATGGCTACACCTTC.

This sequence joins TRBV6-5 and TRBJ1-5; TRBD1 might be the D (5 bases). Trimming took 1 base from V and 7 from J, leaving 11 bases between them. The CDR3 is made up of 14 amino acids. The germline CDR1 and CDR2 sequences are MNHEY and SVGAGI. DNA for the CDR3: TGTGCCAGCAGTTACTTGGGGGGGGGACAGCCCCAGCATTTT. Its protein is CASSYLGGGQPQHF.

The rearrangement links TRBV9 to TRBJ1-4; 8 bases line up with TRBD1. This CDR3 contains 14 residues. Germline CDR1 reads SGDLS; CDR2 reads YYNGEE. V lost 6 bases and J lost 8; bases outside the gene matches: 9. This CDR3 reads CASTGGQGGEKLFF. The CDR3 DNA is TGTGCCAGCACGGGAGGACAGGGAGGGGAAAAACTGTTTTTT.

V is TRBV7-9 and J is TRBJ2-7, with 7 bases fitting TRBD1. Trimming at V came to 5 bases and at J to 0 bases, leaving 1 base not matched to a gene. CDR1 is SEHNR and CDR2 is FQNEAQ in the germline V gene (reference sequence). The CDR3 has 13 residues. CDR3 sequence: CASSDRASYEQYF. The DNA for the CDR3 is TGTGCCAGCAGCGACAGGGCCTCCTACGAGCAGTACTTC.

The V and J genes are TRBV11-2 and TRBJ1-1; 7 bases align to TRBD1. CDR3 size: 16 residues. Germline values: CDR1 SGHAT, CDR2 FQNNGV. V lost 3 bases, J lost 0 bases, and 7 bases stayed unmatched. DNA for the CDR3: TGTGCCAGCAGCTTCACCTACAGGGGTCTGAACACTGAAGCTTTCTTT. Encoded protein: CASSFTYRGLNTEAFF. The whole variable domain, filled in from reference TRBV11-2 and TRBJ1-1, reads EAGVAQSPRYKIIEKRQSVAFWCNPISGHATLYWYQQILGQGPKLLIQFQNNGVVDDSQLPKDRFSAERLKGVDSTLKIQPAKLEDSAVYLCASSFTYRGLNTEAFFGQGTRLTVV.

This sequence joins TRBV6-6 and TRBJ2-7, with D possibly TRBD1 on 5 matching bases. V was clipped by 4 bases and J by 2 bases, with 15 bases between them. The germline CDR1 and CDR2 sequences are MNHNY and SVGAGI (reference sequence). The CDR3 is 15 residues long. CDR3: CASSSPLTEPYEQYF. CDR3 in DNA: TGTGCCAGCAGTTCACCCTTGACAGAGCCCTACGAGCAGTACTTC.

J is TRBJ2-2 and V is TRBV5-6, with 7 bases that match TRBD1. The CDR3 covers 15 residues. Germline V gives CDR1 SGHDT, CDR2 YYEEEE. The V gene end was trimmed by 4 bases and the J gene end by 3 bases; junction bases not matched to a gene: 6. The CDR3 coding sequence is TGTGCCAGCAGCCGAATCACAGGGGACACCGGGGAGCTGTTTTTT. Amino acids: CASSRITGDTGELFF.

J is TRBJ1-2 and V is TRBV11-2; D gene uncertain. The V end was cut by 1 base, the J end by 8 bases, with 17 bases between. CDR1 is SGHAT and CDR2 is FQNNGV in the germline V gene. This CDR3 contains 15 residues. CDR3 DNA sequence: TGTGCCAGCAGCTTAGCCCCAATAAGCAGAGGAGGCTACACCTTC. It translates to CASSLAPISRGGYTF.

The table lists this clone with a few counts. The chain joins TRBV5-6 to TRBJ1-6; 8 nucleotides agree with TRBD1. Germline trimming cut 2 bases from V and 9 bases from J; bases unmatched to any gene: 4. Germline assignment: CDR1 SGHDT and CDR2 YYEEEE. The CDR3 length is 14 residues. In DNA form, the CDR3 reads TGTGCCAGCAGCTTCAGGACAGGGTTTTCACCCCTCCACTTT. This encodes CASSFRTGFSPLHF.

This clone was observed a few times. V and J are TRBV11-2 and TRBJ1-1, with D unresolved. The CDR3 runs to 15 residues. V was cut by 5 bases and J by 4 bases, with 17 bases left in between. From germline, CDR1 is SGHAT and CDR2 FQNNGV. CDR3 coding DNA: TGTGCCAGCAGCACCTACAGTTCCGGGATCACTGAAGCTTTCTTT. Encoded protein: CASSTYSSGITEAFF. Full variable domain (rest looked up from reference TRBV11-2 and TRBJ1-1): EAGVAQSPRYKIIEKRQSVAFWCNPISGHATLYWYQQILGQGPKLLIQFQNNGVVDDSQLPKDRFSAERLKGVDSTLKIQPAKLEDSAVYLCASSTYSSGITEAFFGQGTRLTVV.

The chain couples TRBV5-1 to TRBJ1-5; possible D gene TRBD1, 6 bases. Germline lookup yields CDR1 SGHRS and CDR2 YFSETQ. This CDR3 has 15 residues. V was pared by 0 bases and J by 1 base, with 8 bases between. DNA for the CDR3: TGCGCCAGCAGCTTGGAGGGGGGGAGCAATCAGCCCCAGCATTTT. Protein: CASSLEGGSNQPQHF.

The chain links TRBV6-1 to TRBJ2-5; 11 bases map to TRBD1. With V trimmed by 4 bases and J by 2 bases, 6 bases remained unmatched. The germline gives CDR1 MNHNS, CDR2 SASEGT. The CDR3 consists of 16 residues. The CDR3, as DNA: TGTGCCAGCAGTGTCTACGGGACAGGGGGACAAGAGACCCAGTACTTC. This codes for CASSVYGTGGQETQYF.

The rearrangement joins TRBV6-5 to TRBJ2-2; TRBD1 might be the D (5 bases). CDR1 is MNHEY, CDR2 SVGAGI, per germline. V was clipped by 2 bases and J by 2 bases, with 9 bases between them. CDR3 size: 15 residues. The CDR3 DNA follows: TGTGCCAGCAGTTACAACAGGCATAACACCGGGGAGCTGTTTTTT. This translates into CASSYNRHNTGELFF.

Written as DNA, the CDR3 is TGTGCCAGCAGTCGCGGGGTGGAAGAGACCCAGTACTTC. Translating it yields CASSRGVEETQYF. The chain combines TRBV6-6 with TRBJ2-5; D possibly corresponds to TRBD2 (6 bases). Germline values: CDR1 MNHNY, CDR2 SVGAGI (reference sequence). The CDR3 length is 13 residues. Trimming took off 5 bases at V and 3 bases at J, with 10 bases between the two ends.